This T cell receptor beta chain was sequenced during a study of T cell changes during pregnancy in multiple sclerosis. Germline V lookup: CDR1 MNHEY, CDR2 SMNVEV (reference sequence). The trim removed 4 bases at V and 3 bases at J, leaving 7 bases unmatched. The CDR3 covers 16 residues. Assay: immunoSEQ multiplex PCR; the TCRdb copy retains only in-frame clones and omits some. The sample carries 55,000 to 70,000 clones, approximately 92% recorded once. This chain joins TRBV27 and TRBJ2-1, with TRBD1 matching 9 bases. This sequence originates from a female donor in good health, enrolled as a control in a pregnancy study. The sample consisted of CD8+ T cells from peripheral blood mononuclear cells, taken in the third trimester of pregnancy. This chain's CDR3 is CASSYPTGGGYNEQFF. The CDR3 region has the DNA TGTGCCAGCAGTTACCCGACAGGGGGAGGCTACAATGAGCAGTTCTTC.